This T cell receptor (beta chain) was sequenced in a study of spatial heterogeneity in lung cancer. For the study at large: Samples came from approximately 65 TRACERx patients with untreated early-stage lung cancer. There were consistently more beta-chain sequences detected than alpha-chain sequences. Sequenced follow-up PBMC samples came a median of roughly 2 years after resection, where available.

This CDR3 spans 15 amino acids. Losses at the gene ends were 7 bases for V and 4 bases for J; bases not matched to a gene: 11. Germline loops: CDR1 SQVTM, CDR2 ANQGSEA. The time point was: blood at routine non-recurrence follow-up after resection. Unsorted whole RNA samples from tumor, nontumor lung or frozen PBMC were sequenced. TCRdb passed the 5' RACE reads through MiXCR, listing each CDR3 protein once. There are about 120,000 distinct CDR3 sequences in the sample; 10% to 11% occur only once, and approximately 25% lies in the top ten. The TCR originated in a female donor with early-stage non-small cell lung cancer. The chain uses TRBV29-1 and TRBJ2-3; TRBD2 matches 10 bases. The source material was PBMCs, sampled at follow-up. The CDR3 reads CSGLRASGSADTQYF. The CDR3, as DNA: TGCAGCGGCCTTAGAGCTAGCGGGAGCGCAGATACGCAGTATTTT.